This is a list of T cell receptor beta chains from one sample in a study of blood T cells in healthy people across ages. MiXCR, applied by TCRdb to the 5' RACE reads, yields one record per CDR3 protein. The profile shows 1.5 million to 2 million distinct CDR3 sequences, approximately 39% of them singletons. Sequencing was done on a sample of blood. These receptors all stem from a human donor in good health. CDR3s include the opening cysteine and the closing phenylalanine or tryptophan. A D gene is named only where the DNA matches it firmly. Not every row has a clone size; where given, it reads once, few, many or a size class.

V	J	D	size	length	CDR3	DNA
TRBV20-1	TRBJ2-5	NA	NA	16	CSALERGVRGGETQYF	TGCAGTGCTCTAGAGAGGGGGGTAAGGGGTGGGGAGACCCAGTACTTC
TRBV6-5	TRBJ1-5	NA	NA	15	CASSPGHGNNQPQHF	TGTGCCAGCTCCCCGGGACATGGCAACAATCAGCCCCAGCATTTT
TRBV4-2	TRBJ2-1	TRBD2	NA	17	CASSRSWERGGTNEQFF	TGTGCCAGCAGCCGTTCTTGGGAACGGGGGGGAACGAATGAGCAGTTCTTC
TRBV20-1	TRBJ2-4	TRBD1	NA	12	CSATGQKNIQYF	TGCAGTGCTACGGGACAGAAAAACATTCAGTACTTC
TRBV2	TRBJ2-7	TRBD1	few	14	CASQKDREIYEQYF	TGTGCCAGCCAAAAGGACAGGGAGATTTACGAGCAGTACTTC
TRBV6-2/TRBV6-3	TRBJ2-5	NA	many	14	CASSTQGHKETQYF	TGTGCCAGCAGTACACAGGGACACAAAGAGACCCAGTACTTC
TRBV13	TRBJ2-7	NA	few	15	CASSLLSQRGRGKYF	TGTGCCAGCAGCCTCCTAAGTCAAAGGGGACGTGGGAAGTACTTC
TRBV5-1	TRBJ2-1	NA	few	15	CASTMDSPTYNEQFF	TGCGCCAGCACGATGGACAGTCCGACCTACAATGAGCAGTTCTTC
TRBV29-1	TRBJ2-7	NA	few	18	CSVYIGTSPNMIYNEQYF	TGCAGCGTTTACATCGGGACTTCTCCAAATATGATCTACAATGAGCAGTACTTC
TRBV6-2/TRBV6-3	TRBJ2-5	TRBD2	NA	13	CASKLAGGETQYF	TGTGCCAGCAAACTAGCGGGGGGGGAGACCCAGTACTTC
TRBV4-3	TRBJ2-7	NA	NA	14	CASGQDVIDHEQYF	TGCGCCAGCGGCCAAGATGTTATCGACCACGAGCAGTACTTC
TRBV7-2	TRBJ1-5	NA	NA	16	CASSFWAGADNQPQHF	TGTGCCAGCAGCTTTTGGGCAGGGGCGGACAATCAGCCCCAGCATTTT
TRBV27	TRBJ2-4	TRBD1	NA	15	CASGTGGMAKNIQYF	TGTGCCAGCGGGACAGGGGGTATGGCCAAAAACATTCAGTACTTC
TRBV7-2	TRBJ2-4	NA	few	20	CASSSYGRGYRGLAKNIQYF	TGTGCCAGCAGCTCATACGGGCGTGGGTATCGAGGACTAGCCAAAAACATTCAGTACTTC
TRBV15	TRBJ2-5	TRBD2	NA	14	CATSRPREGETQYF	TGTGCCACCAGCAGACCCAGGGAGGGGGAGACCCAGTACTTC
TRBV7-2	TRBJ2-3	NA	NA	11	CASRAGDTQYF	TGTGCCAGCAGGGCGGGTGATACGCAGTATTTT
TRBV5-1	TRBJ1-2	NA	NA	15	CASSLNPGRDHGYTF	TGCGCCAGCAGCTTGAATCCGGGCCGAGACCATGGCTACACCTTC
TRBV14	TRBJ2-6	NA	NA	19	CASSQDLLGSASGANVLTF	TGTGCCAGCAGCCAAGATTTGTTGGGGAGCGCCTCTGGGGCCAACGTCCTGACTTTC
TRBV18	TRBJ2-3	NA	few	14	CASSLSYFTDTQYF	TGTGCCAGCTCACTTTCTTACTTCACAGATACGCAGTATTTT
TRBV29-1	TRBJ1-1	TRBD1	NA	16	CSVEVGPGQGPPEAFF	TGCAGCGTTGAAGTGGGACCGGGACAGGGTCCCCCTGAAGCTTTCTTT
TRBV2	TRBJ2-1	TRBD1	NA	15	CASSAQGSHYNEQFF	TGTGCCAGCAGTGCACAGGGGAGTCACTACAATGAGCAGTTCTTC
TRBV7-3	TRBJ2-3	TRBD2	NA	13	CASSVSGADTQYF	TGTGCCAGCAGCGTTAGCGGGGCGGATACGCAGTATTTT
TRBV7-9	TRBJ2-3	TRBD2	NA	16	CASSLVTSGHTDTQYF	TGTGCCAGCAGCTTGGTGACTAGCGGGCACACAGATACGCAGTATTTT
TRBV29-1	TRBJ1-1	NA	few	13	CSVAPMGSTEAFF	TGCAGCGTGGCCCCTATGGGGAGCACTGAAGCTTTCTTT
TRBV7-9	TRBJ2-3	TRBD1	NA	15	CASSLGTGPTDTQYF	TGTGCCAGCAGCTTAGGGACAGGGCCCACAGATACGCAGTATTTT
TRBV5-6	TRBJ2-1	TRBD1	NA	19	CASSLETSYGTGWINEQFF	TGTGCCAGCAGCTTGGAGACATCGTACGGGACAGGGTGGATCAATGAGCAGTTCTTC
TRBV29-1	TRBJ2-7	NA	few	14	CSVESGGGTYEQYF	TGCAGCGTTGAATCGGGGGGCGGAACCTACGAGCAGTACTTC
TRBV21-1	TRBJ1-2	NA	NA	17	CASSKKNPGQGTNGYTF	TGTGCCAGCAGCAAAAAAAATCCGGGACAGGGGACAAATGGCTACACCTTC
TRBV6-1	TRBJ2-7	NA	few	15	CASTFSLRGGYEQYF	TGTGCCAGCACGTTCTCCCTCCGGGGTGGATACGAGCAGTACTTC
TRBV7-2	TRBJ2-1	TRBD2	NA	15	CASSLRGGGYNGQFF	TGTGCCAGCAGCTTACGCGGGGGGGGTTACAATGGGCAGTTCTTC
TRBV6-6	TRBJ1-2	NA	NA	13	CASSSQQPNGYTF	TGTGCCAGCAGTTCCCAACAGCCTAATGGCTACACCTTC
TRBV20-1	TRBJ2-1	NA	NA	13	CSAYGPGYNEQFF	TGCAGTGCATACGGTCCTGGATACAATGAGCAGTTCTTC
TRBV11-2	TRBJ2-7	TRBD1	NA	15	CASSLTTGATYEQYF	TGTGCCAGCAGCTTAACAACAGGGGCCACCTACGAGCAGTACTTC
TRBV28	TRBJ2-1	TRBD1	few	14	CATWGRGQDNEQFF	TGTGCCACCTGGGGCAGGGGGCAGGACAATGAGCAGTTCTTC
TRBV4-3	TRBJ2-2	TRBD2	NA	18	CAGSQQPGLGTNTGELFF	TGCGCCGGCAGCCAACAACCGGGACTAGGGACTAACACCGGGGAGCTGTTTTTT
TRBV6-5	TRBJ1-1	TRBD1	once	14	CASSSQGARGEAFF	TGTGCTAGCAGTTCGCAGGGGGCGCGGGGTGAAGCTTTCTTT
TRBV5-1	TRBJ2-1	NA	NA	16	CASSFEGGLSYNEQFF	TGCGCCAGCAGCTTCGAGGGGGGGCTCTCCTACAATGAGCAGTTCTTC
TRBV9	TRBJ1-1	NA	few	13	CASSVGRGGEAFF	TGTGCCAGCAGCGTAGGTAGAGGAGGGGAAGCTTTCTTT
TRBV2	TRBJ2-5	NA	few	12	CASSEKAETQYF	TGTGCCAGCAGTGAAAAAGCGGAGACCCAGTACTTC
TRBV6-2/TRBV6-3	TRBJ1-5	TRBD1	NA	15	CASSSSGTGHQPQHF	TGTGCCAGCAGTTCCTCGGGGACAGGACATCAGCCCCAGCATTTT
TRBV28	TRBJ2-7	NA	NA	10	CAGRNYEQYF	TGTGCCGGCAGAAACTACGAGCAGTACTTC
TRBV20-1	TRBJ2-7	NA	NA	15	CSASEGSGSSYEQYF	TGCAGTGCTTCCGAGGGTTCAGGGAGCTCCTACGAGCAGTACTTC
TRBV7-9	TRBJ2-1	TRBD1	NA	15	CASSSTGLGYNEQFF	TGTGCCAGCAGCTCGACAGGGCTTGGTTACAATGAGCAGTTCTTC
TRBV15	TRBJ2-1	NA	NA	12	CGTSTAGTKQFF	TGTGGCACCAGCACAGCCGGGACAAAGCAGTTCTTC
TRBV11-1	TRBJ2-7	NA	NA	15	CASSPDTGTPYEQYF	TGTGCCAGCAGCCCTGATACCGGGACCCCTTACGAGCAGTACTTC
TRBV6-5	TRBJ2-7	NA	few	12	CASNQGGYEQYF	TGTGCCAGCAACCAGGGTGGGTACGAGCAGTACTTC
TRBV20-1	TRBJ2-5	NA	few	16	CSASQLQEVFQETQYF	TGCAGTGCTTCGCAACTCCAGGAGGTATTCCAAGAGACCCAGTACTTC
TRBV4-2	TRBJ2-7	TRBD2	few	16	CASSQGIAGPSYEQYF	TGTGCCAGCAGCCAAGGGATAGCGGGACCGTCCTACGAGCAGTACTTC
TRBV29-1	TRBJ2-5	NA	few	13	CSVEHGAEETQYF	TGCAGCGTTGAACACGGCGCAGAAGAGACCCAGTACTTC
TRBV5-1	TRBJ2-7	NA	many	13	CASSLEGPYEQYF	TGCGCCAGCAGCTTGGAGGGGCCATACGAGCAGTACTTC